This T cell receptor (beta chain) came from a study of blood T cell repertoires in COVID-19 (dated by TCRdb to about 2020). In the study overall: The collaborator samples originated in the United States, Italy and Spain and spanned the acute and convalescent phases of COVID-19. Nearly every sample came with metadata listing a de-identified subject ID, COVID-19 status, age in years and sex. Where available, HLA class I and class II types were obtained from metadata supplied by the sample provider rather than from assay-based typing. The repertoires were released in a freely available public database meant as a resource for research on the immune response to SARS-CoV-2. The prospective study material was composed of cDNA or gDNA derived from T cells, B-cell-depleted T cells, or PBMCs. Deeply sampled blood TCRbeta repertoires from subjects exposed to, actively infected with, or recovered from COVID-19 were included in the dataset. Samples came from the ongoing ImmuneRACE study (first 160 participants) plus 1,254 subjects from 6 global collaborators.

In Seattle, one collaborating source enrolled patients while the infection was active and tracked those patients longitudinally over the course of disease. The collaborating institutions used their own protocols to collect whole blood in K2EDTA tubes. Collaborator samples were shipped for TCRbeta analysis as frozen whole blood, isolated PBMCs, or DNA extracted from either sample type. Results the study describes overall, beyond this receptor: The quantity of clinical and demographic metadata differed by source and by participant and was supplied without curation.

Inclusive of the bounding cysteine and phenylalanine, the CDR3 is 12 residues long. The read is trimmed to its CDR3 DNA, 36 bases read in frame from base 1. CDR1 and CDR2 are drawn from the germline V gene: MNHEY, SVGAGI. The trim is 7 bases for V and 0 bases for J, with a gap of 6 bases between the germline ends. As for this clone: No cognate antigen has been identified for it. Base quality data are lacking; no much larger clone is found one base away.

TCRbeta CDR3 regions were amplified from genomic DNA using the immunoSEQ Assay, a bias-controlled multiplex PCR. The published analysis was carried out like this. Nucleated cell counts per sample were estimated from amplification of reference gene primers within the assay. To quantify the absolute abundance of each unique TCRbeta CDR3 rearrangement, sequence reads were collapsed and filtered. For each sample, productive Simpson clonality was calculated by taking the square root of Simpson's diversity index across productive rearrangements. As stored in TCRdb, this immuneACCESS dataset retains in-frame rearrangements with V and J assigned. A fraction of the clones does not appear; measured against another copy, unresolved V genes explain less than half of the discrepancy, and the remainder lacks a known reason. V and J calls and clone size come straight from that table; D and trimming were deduced from the DNA. This sample lists about 390,000 clones; 87% were detected once. About 2% of the sample goes to the ten largest clones.

The sequenced sample was peripheral blood. The clonotype was recovered from a woman between 55 and 75 years old with COVID-19, enrolled during active disease. The chain is made from TRBV6-5 and TRBJ1-2, with an unclear D gene assignment. The DNA sequence is given as TGTGCCAGCAAGGAGCCTAACTATGGCTACACCTTC. This is translated as CASKEPNYGYTF.